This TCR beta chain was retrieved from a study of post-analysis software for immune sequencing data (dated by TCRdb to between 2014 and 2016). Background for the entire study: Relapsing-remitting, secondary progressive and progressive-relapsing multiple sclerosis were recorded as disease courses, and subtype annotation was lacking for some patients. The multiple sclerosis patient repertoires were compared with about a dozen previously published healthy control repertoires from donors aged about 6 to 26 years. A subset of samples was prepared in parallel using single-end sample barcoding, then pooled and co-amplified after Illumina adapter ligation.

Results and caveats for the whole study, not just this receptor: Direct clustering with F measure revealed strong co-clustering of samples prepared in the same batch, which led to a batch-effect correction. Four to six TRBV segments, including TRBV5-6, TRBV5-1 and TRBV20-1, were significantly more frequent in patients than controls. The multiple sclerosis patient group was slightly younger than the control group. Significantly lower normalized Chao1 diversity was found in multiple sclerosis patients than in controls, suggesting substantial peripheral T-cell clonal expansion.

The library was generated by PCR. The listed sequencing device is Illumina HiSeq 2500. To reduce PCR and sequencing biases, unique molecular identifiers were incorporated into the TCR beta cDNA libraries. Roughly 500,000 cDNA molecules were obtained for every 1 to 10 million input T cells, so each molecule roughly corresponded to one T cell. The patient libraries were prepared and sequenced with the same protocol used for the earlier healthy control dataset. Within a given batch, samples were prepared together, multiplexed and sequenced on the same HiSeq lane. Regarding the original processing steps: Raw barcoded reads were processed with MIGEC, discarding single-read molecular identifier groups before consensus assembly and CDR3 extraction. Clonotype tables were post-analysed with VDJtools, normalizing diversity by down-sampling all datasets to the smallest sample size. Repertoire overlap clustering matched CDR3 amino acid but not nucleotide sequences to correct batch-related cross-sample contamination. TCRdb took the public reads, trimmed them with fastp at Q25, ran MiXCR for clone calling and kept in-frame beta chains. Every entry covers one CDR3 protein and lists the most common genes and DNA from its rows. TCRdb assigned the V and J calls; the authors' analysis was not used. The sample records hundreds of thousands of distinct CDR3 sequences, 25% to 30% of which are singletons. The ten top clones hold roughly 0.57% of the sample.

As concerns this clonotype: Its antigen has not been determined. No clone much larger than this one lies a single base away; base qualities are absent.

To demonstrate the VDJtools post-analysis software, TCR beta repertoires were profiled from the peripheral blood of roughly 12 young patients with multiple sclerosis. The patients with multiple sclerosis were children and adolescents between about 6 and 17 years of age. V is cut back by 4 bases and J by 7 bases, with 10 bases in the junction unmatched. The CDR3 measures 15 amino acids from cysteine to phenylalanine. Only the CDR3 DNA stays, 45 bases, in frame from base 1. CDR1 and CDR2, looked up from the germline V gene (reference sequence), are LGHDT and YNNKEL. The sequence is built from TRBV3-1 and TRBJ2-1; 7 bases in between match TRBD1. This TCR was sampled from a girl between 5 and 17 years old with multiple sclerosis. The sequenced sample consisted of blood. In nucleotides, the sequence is TGTGCCAGCAGCCCTCGATGGACAGGTTGGAATGAGCAGTTCTTC. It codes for CASSPRWTGWNEQFF.